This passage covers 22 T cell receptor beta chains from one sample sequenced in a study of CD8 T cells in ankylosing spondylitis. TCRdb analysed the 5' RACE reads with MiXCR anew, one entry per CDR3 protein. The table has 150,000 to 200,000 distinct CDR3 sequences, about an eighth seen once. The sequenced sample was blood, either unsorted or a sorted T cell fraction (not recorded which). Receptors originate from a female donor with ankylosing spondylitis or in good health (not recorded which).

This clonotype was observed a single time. CDR3 amino acids: CSARSPEGSPGANVLTF. The CDR3, as DNA: TGCAGTGCTAGAAGTCCCGAGGGAAGTCCTGGGGCCAACGTCCTGACTTTC. The chain uses TRBV20-1 and TRBJ2-6; the D gene is possibly TRBD2 (5 bases). CDR3 length: 17 amino acids. Germline V gives CDR1 DFQATT, CDR2 SNEGSKA (reference sequence). Trimming shortened V by 2 bases and J by 2 bases, and 16 bases separated the two germline ends.

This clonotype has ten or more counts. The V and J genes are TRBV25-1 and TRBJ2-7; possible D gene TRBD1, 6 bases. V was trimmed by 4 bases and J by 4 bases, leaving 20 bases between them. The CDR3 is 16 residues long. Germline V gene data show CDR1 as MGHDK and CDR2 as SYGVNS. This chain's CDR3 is CASSGSYRVSKYEQYF. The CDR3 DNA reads TGTGCCAGCAGTGGATCTTACAGGGTTTCTAAGTACGAGCAGTACTTC.

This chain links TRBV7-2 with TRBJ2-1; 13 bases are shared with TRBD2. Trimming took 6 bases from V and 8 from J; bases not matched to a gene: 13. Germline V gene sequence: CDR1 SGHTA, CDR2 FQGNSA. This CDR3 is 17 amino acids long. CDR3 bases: TGTGCCAGCAGTTCTACCAGGACTAGCGGGAGAGGGTATGAGCAGTTCTTC. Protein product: CASSSTRTSGRGYEQFF.

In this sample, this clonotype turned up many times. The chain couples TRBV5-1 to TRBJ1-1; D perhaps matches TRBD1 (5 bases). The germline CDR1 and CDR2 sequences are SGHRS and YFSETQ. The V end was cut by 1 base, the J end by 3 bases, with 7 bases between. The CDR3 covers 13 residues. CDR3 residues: CASSLLGDTEAFF. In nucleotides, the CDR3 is TGCGCCAGCAGCTTGCTAGGGGACACTGAAGCTTTCTTT.

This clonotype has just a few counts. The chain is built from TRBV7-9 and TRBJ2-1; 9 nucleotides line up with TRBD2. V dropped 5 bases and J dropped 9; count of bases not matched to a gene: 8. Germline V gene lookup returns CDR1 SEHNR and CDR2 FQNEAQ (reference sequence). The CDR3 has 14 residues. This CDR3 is CASSLSGSISEQFF. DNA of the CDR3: TGTGCCAGCAGCCTTAGCGGGAGCATTAGTGAGCAGTTCTTC.

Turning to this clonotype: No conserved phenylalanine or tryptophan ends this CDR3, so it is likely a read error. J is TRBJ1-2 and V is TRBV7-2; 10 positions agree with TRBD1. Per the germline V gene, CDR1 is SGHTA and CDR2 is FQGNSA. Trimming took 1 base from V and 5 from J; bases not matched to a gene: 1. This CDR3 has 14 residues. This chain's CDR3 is CASSLVGQGYGYTC. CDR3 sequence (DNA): TGTGCCAGCAGCTTAGTGGGACAGGGGTATGGCTACACCTGC.

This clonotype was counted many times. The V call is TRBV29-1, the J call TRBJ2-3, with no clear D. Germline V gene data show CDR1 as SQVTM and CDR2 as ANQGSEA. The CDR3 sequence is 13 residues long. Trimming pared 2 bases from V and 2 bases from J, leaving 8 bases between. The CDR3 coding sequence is TGCAGCGTTGAAAAGGACCACACAGATACGCAGTATTTT. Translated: CSVEKDHTDTQYF.

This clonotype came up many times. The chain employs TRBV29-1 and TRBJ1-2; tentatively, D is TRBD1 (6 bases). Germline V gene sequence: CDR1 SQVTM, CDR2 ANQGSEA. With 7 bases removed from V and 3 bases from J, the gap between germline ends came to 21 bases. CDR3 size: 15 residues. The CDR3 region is CSAGNLWGRDYGYTF. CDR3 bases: TGCAGCGCTGGGAACCTTTGGGGGCGCGACTATGGCTACACCTTC.

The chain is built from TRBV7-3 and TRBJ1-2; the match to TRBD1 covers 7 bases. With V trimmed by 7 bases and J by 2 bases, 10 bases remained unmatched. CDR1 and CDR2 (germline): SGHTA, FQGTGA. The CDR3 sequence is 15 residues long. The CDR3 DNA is TGTGCCAGCACCCCCACCCGGACAGGAAACTATGGCTACACCTTC. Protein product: CASTPTRTGNYGYTF.

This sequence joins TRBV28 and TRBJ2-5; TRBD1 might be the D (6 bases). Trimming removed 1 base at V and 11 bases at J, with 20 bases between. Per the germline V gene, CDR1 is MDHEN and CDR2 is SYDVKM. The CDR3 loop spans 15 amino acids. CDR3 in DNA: TGTGCCAGCAGTTTATCAGGGGCCCGTGGAAGATTGCAGTACTTC. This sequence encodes CASSLSGARGRLQYF.

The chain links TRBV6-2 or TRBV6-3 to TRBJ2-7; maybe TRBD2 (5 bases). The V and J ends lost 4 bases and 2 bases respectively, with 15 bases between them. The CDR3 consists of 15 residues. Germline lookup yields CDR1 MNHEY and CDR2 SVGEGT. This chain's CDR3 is CASSFPRTSPYEQYF. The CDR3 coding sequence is TGTGCCAGCAGTTTCCCCCGGACTTCCCCCTACGAGCAGTACTTC.

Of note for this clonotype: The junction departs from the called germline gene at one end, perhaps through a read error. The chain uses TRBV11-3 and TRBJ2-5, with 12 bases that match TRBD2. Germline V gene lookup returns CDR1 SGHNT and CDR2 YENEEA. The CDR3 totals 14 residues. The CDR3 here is CASKLRLAGESQYF. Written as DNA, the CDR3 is TGTGCCAGCAAATTAAGACTAGCGGGAGAGAGCCAGTACTTC.

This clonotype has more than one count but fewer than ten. The CDR3 here is CASSRQGSSEQYF. As DNA, the CDR3 is TGCGCCAGCAGCAGACAGGGGAGCTCCGAGCAGTACTTC. The rearrangement links TRBV4-1 to TRBJ2-7; 8 positions agree with TRBD1. Losses at the gene ends were 5 bases for V and 6 bases for J; bases not matched to a gene: 6. The CDR3 length is 13 residues. Germline V lookup: CDR1 MGHRA, CDR2 YSYEKL.

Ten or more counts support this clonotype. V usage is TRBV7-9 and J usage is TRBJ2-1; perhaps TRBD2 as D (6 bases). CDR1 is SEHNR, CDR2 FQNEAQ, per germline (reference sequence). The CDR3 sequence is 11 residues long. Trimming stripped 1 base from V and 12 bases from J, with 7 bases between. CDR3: CASSLGRGQFF. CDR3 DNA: TGTGCCAGCAGCTTAGGGCGGGGGCAGTTCTTC.

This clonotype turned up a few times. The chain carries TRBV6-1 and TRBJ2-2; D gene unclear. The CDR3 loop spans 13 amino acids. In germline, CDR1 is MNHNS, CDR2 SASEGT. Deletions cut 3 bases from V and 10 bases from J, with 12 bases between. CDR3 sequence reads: CASSDSLGEELFF. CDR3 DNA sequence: TGTGCCAGCAGTGATAGCCTGGGCGAGGAGCTGTTTTTT.

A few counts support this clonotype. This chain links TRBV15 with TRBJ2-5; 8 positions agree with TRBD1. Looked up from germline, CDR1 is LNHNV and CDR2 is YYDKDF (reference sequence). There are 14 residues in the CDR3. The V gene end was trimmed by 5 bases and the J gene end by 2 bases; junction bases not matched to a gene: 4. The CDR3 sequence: CATSGRDRQETQYF. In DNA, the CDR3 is TGTGCCACCAGCGGGCGGGACAGGCAAGAGACCCAGTACTTC.

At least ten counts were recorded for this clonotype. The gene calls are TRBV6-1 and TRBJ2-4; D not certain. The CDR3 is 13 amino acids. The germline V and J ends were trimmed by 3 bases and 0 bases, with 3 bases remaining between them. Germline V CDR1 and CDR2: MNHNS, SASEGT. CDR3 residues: CASSEIAKNIQYF. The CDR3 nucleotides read TGTGCCAGCAGTGAGATAGCCAAAAACATTCAGTACTTC.

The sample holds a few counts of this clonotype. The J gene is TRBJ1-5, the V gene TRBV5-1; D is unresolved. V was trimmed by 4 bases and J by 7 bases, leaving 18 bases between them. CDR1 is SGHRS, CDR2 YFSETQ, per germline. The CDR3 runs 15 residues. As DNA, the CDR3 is TGCGCCAGCAGCACTTTTGGCGGGAGCGGGCAGCCCCAGCATTTT. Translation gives CASSTFGGSGQPQHF.

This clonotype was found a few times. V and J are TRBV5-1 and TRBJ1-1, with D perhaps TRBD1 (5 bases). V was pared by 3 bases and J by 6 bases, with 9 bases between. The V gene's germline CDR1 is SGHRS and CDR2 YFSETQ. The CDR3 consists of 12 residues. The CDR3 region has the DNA TGCGCCAGCAGCTCGGGGGACTCTGAAGCTTTCTTT. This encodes CASSSGDSEAFF.

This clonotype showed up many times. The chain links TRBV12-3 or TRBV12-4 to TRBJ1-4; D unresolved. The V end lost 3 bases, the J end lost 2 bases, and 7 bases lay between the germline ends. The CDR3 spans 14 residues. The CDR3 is CASSFAGTNEKLFF. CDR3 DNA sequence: TGTGCCAGCAGTTTCGCGGGGACTAATGAAAAACTGTTTTTT.

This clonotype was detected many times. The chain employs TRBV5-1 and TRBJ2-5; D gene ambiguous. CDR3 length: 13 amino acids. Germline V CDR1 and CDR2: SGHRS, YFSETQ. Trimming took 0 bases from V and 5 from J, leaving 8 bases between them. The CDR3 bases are TGCGCCAGCAGCTTGGCCGGTTCTGAGACCCAGTACTTC. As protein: CASSLAGSETQYF.

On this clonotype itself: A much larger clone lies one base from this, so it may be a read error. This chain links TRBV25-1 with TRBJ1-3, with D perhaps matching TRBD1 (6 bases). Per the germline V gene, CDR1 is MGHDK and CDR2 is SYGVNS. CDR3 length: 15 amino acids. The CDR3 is CTSSRQETSGNTIYF. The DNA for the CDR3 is TGTACCAGCAGTCGACAGGAAACCTCGGGAAACACCATATATTTT.